This paragraph covers one T cell receptor beta chain sequence. Its antigen is still unknown. The data belong to a study of cytomegalovirus exposure and HLA in healthy donors. Study results and limitations: Most CMV-associated TCR beta chains appeared HLA-restricted in a later analysis. Associated with HLA alleles at 0.05 false discovery rate in a later analysis were over 15,000 TCR beta sequences. In a later analysis, a missense DCLRE1C variant was linked to TCR beta V- and J-gene trimming. Follow-up analysis seemed to connect common viral pathogens with several of the most significant clusters identified.

Amplification used 60 Vbeta primers and 13 Jbeta primers. TCRdb's copy holds only in-frame clones and misses some; the assay was immunoSEQ multiplex PCR. The repertoire holds roughly 190,000 clones, with 60% to 85% as singletons. The CDR3 consists of 16 residues. The junction had 5 bases not matched to a gene; V was cut back by 3 bases and J by 1 base. Germline V gene sequence: CDR1 SGDLS, CDR2 YYNGEE. The genes are TRBV9 and TRBJ2-2; 8 nucleotides agree with TRBD2. This receptor was obtained from a woman younger than 35 in good health and CMV-seronegative. Material: PBMCs. The CDR3 here is CASSAALAGNTGELFF. In nucleotides, the CDR3 is TGTGCCAGCAGCGCGGCCCTAGCGGGGAACACCGGGGAGCTGTTTTTT.